This T cell receptor (beta chain) derives from a study of T cells after somatic rescue of genetic block. From germline, CDR1 is SNHLY and CDR2 FYNNEI. Deletions cut 5 bases from V and 8 bases from J, with 16 bases between. CDR3 length equals 14 residues. Sequencing used immunoSEQ multiplex PCR; TCRdb keeps in-frame clones, though not all of them. The sample records 9,000 to 10,000 clones, 70% to 85% being singletons. The clonotype originates from a boy aged 5 to 17. Sequencing was carried out using peripheral blood mononuclear cells (PBMCs). The V and J genes are TRBV2 and TRBJ1-5, with D unresolved. The CDR3 sequence: CASSRVFIAEPQHF. In DNA, the CDR3 is TGTGCCAGCAGTAGGGTTTTCATAGCGGAGCCCCAGCATTTT.